This entry lists 20 T cell receptor beta chains sequenced from one sample in a study of tumor-infiltrating lymphocytes in glioblastoma multiforme (dated by TCRdb to 2016 to 2017). These reads were obtained on an Illumina HiSeq 2500. TCRB libraries were built from RNA via three nested multiplex PCR rounds using a modified ARM-PCR protocol with multiple V-beta primers and a C-beta primer. TCRdb trimmed public reads at Q25 via fastp, called clones via MiXCR and kept in-frame beta chains. Identical CDR3 proteins give one entry, which carries the most common genes and DNA. The sample profile shows about 15,000 distinct CDR3 sequences; 73% of them were found once. The ten largest clones take up 37% of the sample. The sample taken for sequencing was brain tumor tissue. The receptors stem from a male donor with glioblastoma.

The chain has TRBV20-1 and TRBJ2-1; weak D call: TRBD1 (5 bases). The ends were cut back, 0 bases at V and 8 bases at J, with 14 bases in the middle. Germline CDR1 reads DFQATT; CDR2 reads SNEGSKA (reference sequence). The CDR3 has 14 amino acids. In DNA form, the CDR3 reads TGCAGTGCTAGAGATGCGGCAGGGCAGTATGAGCAGTTCTTC. It yields the protein CSARDAAGQYEQFF.

This clonotype was seen a single time. A single base separates this from a much larger clone, so it may be a read error. The CDR3 nucleotides read TGTGCCTGGAGTACCGGGACAAGTCCCTACAATGAGCAGTTCTTC. Translated: CAWSTGTSPYNEQFF. The genes are TRBV30 and TRBJ2-1; tentative D call: TRBD1 (6 bases). The V end lost 2 bases, the J end lost 2 bases, and 13 bases lay between the germline ends. CDR1 and CDR2 (germline): GTSNPN, SVGIG (reference sequence). CDR3 length equals 15 residues.

Regarding this clonotype: This may be a read error: a much more frequent sequence differs by one nucleotide. This is likely a read error, given that the CDR3 carries no conserved phenylalanine or tryptophan at its end. V usage is TRBV19 and J usage is TRBJ2-3, with TRBD2 matching over 8 bases. After removal of 11 bases from V and 5 bases from J, the junction contained 6 bases not matched to a gene. CDR3 length equals 12 residues. Germline V lookup: CDR1 LNHDA, CDR2 SQIVND (reference sequence). CDR3 residues: CASTSAGDTQYS. The CDR3 nucleotides are TGTGCCTCGACTAGCGCGGGAGATACGCAGTATTCT.

As concerns this clonotype: This CDR3 fails to terminate in the conserved phenylalanine or tryptophan, so it likely reflects a read error. Because the CDR3's place on the DNA is in doubt, the DNA is left out and the CDR3 is given as listed by TCRdb. The rearrangement links TRBV11-2 to TRBJ2-5. The CDR3 is 14 residues long, ends included. CDR1 and CDR2 (germline): SGHAT, FQNNGV. The CDR3 here is CASSPQPGRVHPYL.

As for this clonotype: The junction does not match germline at one end; this may be a read error. The gene calls are TRBV6-5 and TRBJ1-1; 7 bases are a match to TRBD1. The CDR3 is made up of 12 amino acids. The V gene's germline CDR1 is MNHEY and CDR2 SVGAGI. CDR3 in amino acids: CAISLTGTGAFF. CDR3 nucleotide sequence: TGCGCCATCAGTTTGACAGGGACGGGGGCTTTCTTT.

Notes on this clonotype: With a much larger clone just one base away, this may be a read error. The rearrangement links TRBV11-3 to TRBJ2-6, with D possibly called TRBD1 or TRBD2 (5 bases each). This CDR3 has 14 amino acids. Germline V lookup: CDR1 SGHNT, CDR2 YENEEA. The DNA of the CDR3 is TGTGCCAGCAGCCCCAGGGCCGGGGCCAACATCCTGACTTTC. Translating it yields CASSPRAGANILTF.

This sequence joins TRBV7-9 and TRBJ1-1, with unresolved D. Looked up from germline, CDR1 is SEHNR and CDR2 is FQNEAQ (reference sequence). The length of the CDR3 is 13 residues. The V gene lost 3 bases and the J gene lost 7 bases, with 12 bases spanning the gap. CDR3 sequence reads: CASSFAGNFEAFF. For the CDR3, the DNA is TGTGCCAGCAGCTTCGCGGGGAACTTTGAAGCTTTCTTT. Full variable domain (outside the CDR3, taken from reference TRBV7-9 and TRBJ1-1): DTGVSQNPRHKITKRGQNVTFRCDPISEHNRLYWYRQTLGQGPEFLTYFQNEAQLEKSRLLSDRFSAERPKGSFSTLEIQRTEQGDSAMYLCASSFAGNFEAFFGQGTRLTVV.

The rearrangement uses TRBV11-3 and TRBJ2-1; D gene unclear. CDR1 and CDR2 (germline): SGHNT, YENEEA. The CDR3 extends over 13 amino acids. Trimming left V 5 bases short and J 2 bases short, with 7 bases between. The CDR3 bases are TGTGCCAGCAGCCCCCGGACCTACAATGAGCAGTTCTTC. Its protein product is CASSPRTYNEQFF.

This clonotype showed up many times. This may be a read error: a much more frequent sequence differs by one nucleotide. V is TRBV6-1 and J is TRBJ2-7; D may match TRBD1 or TRBD2 (5 bases each). CDR1 MNHNS and CDR2 SASEGT come from the germline V gene. The CDR3 loop spans 17 amino acids. V lost 4 bases to trimming and J lost 1 base, with 20 bases between them. The CDR3 nucleotides are TGTGCCAGCAGTGCAAGGGGATGGGGGAGAGAGTCCTACGAGCAGTACTTC. Its protein product is CASSARGWGRESYEQYF.

The chain uses TRBV6-1 and TRBJ1-5; D unclear. Germline V gene lookup returns CDR1 MNHNS and CDR2 SASEGT. The CDR3 length is 14 residues. The V gene lost 3 bases and the J gene lost 7 bases, with 13 bases spanning the gap. CDR3 sequence reads: CASSDRAREQPQHF. CDR3 in DNA: TGTGCCAGCAGTGATAGGGCACGGGAACAGCCCCAGCATTTT.

Regarding this clonotype: An end of the junction differs from the germline gene, which may be a read error. The chain is built from TRBV29-1 and TRBJ2-1; a weak D match, TRBD2 (5 bases). From germline, CDR1 is SQVTM and CDR2 ANQGSEA. CDR3 size: 14 residues. Here the CDR3 DNA reads TGCAGCACTCGGGATATGAGCTCCTACAATGAGCAGTCCTTC. This gives the protein CSTRDMSSYNEQSF.

The rearrangement links TRBV5-6 to TRBJ2-3, with 12 bases aligning to TRBD2. This CDR3 is built from 15 residues. Germline loops: CDR1 SGHDT, CDR2 YYEEEE. The J segment lost 2 bases and the V segment lost 4 bases, leaving 2 bases of the junction unmatched. The CDR3 nucleotides read TGTGCCAGCAGCAGGACTAGCGGGATCACAGATACGCAGTATTTT. Translation gives CASSRTSGITDTQYF. The full variable domain, completed using reference TRBV5-6 and TRBJ2-3, is DAGVTQSPTHLIKTRGQQVTLRCSPKSGHDTVSWYQQALGQGPQFIFQYYEEEERQRGNFPDRFSGHQFPNYSSELNVNALLLGDSALYLCASSRTSGITDTQYFGPGTRLTVL.

This chain joins TRBV6-5 and TRBJ1-1; 7 bases match TRBD1. The CDR3 is 12 amino acids. V lost 4 bases to trimming and J lost 13 bases; unmatched junction nucleotides: 9. Germline CDR1 MNHEY, CDR2 SVGAGI. CDR3 DNA sequence: TGTGCCAGCAGTTTGACAGGGACTGGGGTTTTCTTT. Translation gives CASSLTGTGVFF.

As to this clonotype: A much larger clone lies a single base off, so this may be a read error. The chain links TRBV11-1 to TRBJ2-7; 12 positions match TRBD1. CDR1 and CDR2 (germline): SGHAT, FQDESV (reference sequence). The CDR3 sequence is 16 residues long. The DNA of the CDR3 is TGTGTCAGCAGCTCTAAGGGACAGGGGGCAGACTACGAGCAGTACTTC. The encoded protein is CVSSSKGQGADYEQYF. The whole variable domain, remainder taken from reference TRBV11-1 and TRBJ2-7, is EAEVAQSPRYKITEKSQAVAFWCDPISGHATLYWYRQILGQGPELLVQFQDESVVDDSQLPKDRFSAERLKGVDSTLKIQPAELGDSAMYLCVSSSKGQGADYEQYFGPGTRLTVT.

The J gene is TRBJ2-1, the V gene TRBV11-2, with 9 bases that match TRBD2. Germline assignment: CDR1 SGHAT and CDR2 FQNNGV. The CDR3 loop spans 17 amino acids. V shed 5 bases, J shed 5 bases, and the junction held 13 bases outside the gene matches. The CDR3 region is CASSLNPGASGNNEQFF. Here the CDR3 DNA reads TGTGCCAGCAGCCTGAACCCGGGGGCTAGCGGGAACAATGAGCAGTTCTTC.

This rearrangement joins TRBV20-1 to TRBJ2-7; D gene uncertain. V was clipped by 6 bases and J by 2 bases, with 20 bases between them. The germline V gene has CDR1 DFQATT and CDR2 SNEGSKA (reference sequence). The CDR3 covers 15 residues. The CDR3 reads CSAPIPNSGAYEQYF. The CDR3 DNA sequence: TGCAGTGCCCCAATACCCAATAGTGGCGCCTACGAGCAGTACTTC.

This clonotype is medium-sized (0.01 to 0.1%) by share. This chain uses TRBV20-1 with TRBJ2-3, with D possibly matching TRBD2 (6 bases). The CDR3 is 13 amino acids. The V gene lost 6 bases and the J gene lost 0 bases, with 10 bases spanning the gap. Germline assignment: CDR1 DFQATT and CDR2 SNEGSKA (reference sequence). Written as DNA, the CDR3 is TGCAGTGCAGGAGGGCCTAGCACAGATACGCAGTATTTT. Encoded protein: CSAGGPSTDTQYF.

The chain uses TRBV5-4 and TRBJ1-2; 7 bases agree with TRBD1. This CDR3 is 16 amino acids long. Germline CDR1 is SGHNT and CDR2 is YYREEE (reference sequence). The trim removed 0 bases at V and 8 bases at J, leaving 13 bases unmatched. The DNA of the CDR3 is TGTGCCAGCAGCTTGGCCGGGGACAGATCCTTTAGGGGCTACACCTTC. It specifies CASSLAGDRSFRGYTF.

A word on this clonotype: Sequence at one end of the junction differs from germline and may be a read error. This chain connects TRBV11-2 to TRBJ2-5; a weak D match, TRBD1 (6 bases). Per germline, CDR1 SGHAT and CDR2 FQNNGV. The CDR3 sequence is 18 residues long. The CDR3 DNA is TGTGCCAGCAGTTCTACCACCAACAGGGCGTTTTTGGTGGAGACACAGTACTTC. This codes for CASSSTTNRAFLVETQYF.

This clonotype came up a few times. J is TRBJ1-2 and V is TRBV6-7; D is unclear. TRBV6-7 falls under the ORF class, with uncertain function. V dropped 5 bases and J dropped 7 bases, with 17 bases sitting between them. This CDR3 has 14 amino acids. The CDR3 coding sequence is TGTGCCAGCAGTCTTCCACGGGGATTACCTGGCTACACCTTC. Translating it yields CASSLPRGLPGYTF.